This entry concerns a single TCR beta chain. The antigen remains unidentified. The data were taken from a study of T cell responses to AZD1222 COVID-19 vaccine. Trimming removed 1 base from V and 5 bases from J, with 9 bases in between. CDR3 length: 14 amino acids. The germline V gene encodes CDR1 MGHRA and CDR2 YSYEKL. TCRdb's copy holds only in-frame clones and misses some; the assay was immunoSEQ multiplex PCR. The sample has roughly 140,000 clones, roughly 89% seen once. Findings and caveats of the study: There were mostly white British donors and more females than males, and clonal diversity was possibly underestimated. Without day 14 samples, only post-peak T cell repertoires were studied. At 160-218 and 743-854, vaccine-associated CD4 TCRs were dominant, and they spanned spike.

The receptor comes from an adult in good health. The V and J genes are TRBV4-1 and TRBJ2-4, with D unclear. The sequenced sample was peripheral blood, obtained on day 0 of AZD1222 vaccination. In DNA, the CDR3 is TGCGCCAGCAGCCAAGCCACGGGCGAAAACATTCAGTACTTC. This codes for CASSQATGENIQYF.